There are a few counts of the clone carrying this TCR beta chain. What it binds is not known. CDR1 MGHDK and CDR2 SYGVNS come from the germline V gene. Trimming cost V 2 bases and J 6 bases, with 17 bases left between them. This CDR3 has 16 amino acids. This specimen belongs to a study of human T cells and chemical hapten exposure. Study overall: Diagnoses of alopecia areata, totalis or universalis occurred in mostly female patients.

TCRdb used MiXCR to reprocess the RACE reads, holding one entry per CDR3 protein. Of about 97,000 distinct CDR3 sequences listed, 27% were seen once; the top ten hold 10%. Stated time point: patch test 3, about 24 weeks after DPC sensitization. Treatment given: therapeutic diphenylcyclopropenone sensitization with weekly scalp DPC. Drawing of blood took place ahead of applying each patch test. Regarding the study as a whole: Expanded TCRs were compared with controls, and the expanded TCRs formed significantly more large CDR3 similarity clusters.

The clonotype comes from a man in his forties with alopecia areata. Some clones in this sample may be carry-over from other donors' samples. The J gene is TRBJ2-1, the V gene TRBV25-1; D is perhaps TRBD1 or TRBD2 (5 bases each). The sample in question was whole blood, obtained in connection with sensitization to the hapten diphenylcyclopropenone (DPC). The CDR3 here is CASSELELLGGNEQFF. CDR3 bases: TGTGCCAGCAGTGAACTAGAACTCCTTGGGGGCAATGAGCAGTTCTTC. Full variable domain (outside the CDR3, taken from reference TRBV25-1 and TRBJ2-1): EADIYQTPRYLVIGTGKKITLECSQTMGHDKMYWYQQDPGMELHLIHYSYGVNSTEKGDLSSESTVSRIRTEHFPLTLESARPSHTSQYLCASSELELLGGNEQFFGPGTRLTVL.